The clone carrying this TCR beta chain has just one count. This CDR3 region has 15 residues. V lost 5 bases and J lost 3; bases outside the gene matches: 6. Germline loops: CDR1 MNHEY, CDR2 SMNVEV (reference sequence). The sample is drawn from a study of T cell responses to AZD1222 COVID-19 vaccine. The assay was immunoSEQ multiplex PCR, and TCRdb's table has in-frame clones only and misses some. The sample records roughly 150,000 clones, roughly nine tenths being singletons. The sample here was peripheral blood, taken on day 0 of AZD1222 vaccination. The sequence was obtained from an adult in good health. The genes are TRBV27 and TRBJ1-4; 7 bases agree with TRBD1. As DNA, the CDR3 is TGTGCCAGCAGTACTCAGGGGGGGGCTAATGAAAAACTGTTTTTT. Translating it yields CASSTQGGANEKLFF.